These 15 T cell receptor beta chains were all obtained from the same sample, sequenced in a study of blood T cell repertoires in COVID-19. Some clones are missing from TCRdb's copy, which holds only in-frame ones; the method was immunoSEQ multiplex PCR. The sample holds about 61,000 clones, about 78% seen once. The source material was peripheral blood. These receptors originate from a man older than 75 with active or convalescent COVID-19.

The table lists this clone with a count of one. The rearrangement joins TRBV19 to TRBJ1-2; D call uncertain. The CDR3 consists of 15 residues. Germline V CDR1 and CDR2: LNHDA, SQIVND (reference sequence). The V gene lost 3 bases and the J gene lost 5 bases, with 16 bases spanning the gap. The CDR3 is CASSIPGGLDYGYTF. The CDR3, as DNA: TGTGCCAGTAGTATTCCGGGTGGCCTGGATTATGGCTACACCTTC.

The table lists this clone with a few counts. The CDR3 bases are TGTGCCAGCAGCCGGGGCCCCGGACAGGGCGGTGGAGAGACCCAGTACTTC. Its protein product is CASSRGPGQGGGETQYF. The chain is built from TRBV7-9 and TRBJ2-5; 8 nucleotides align to TRBD1. The V gene's germline CDR1 is SEHNR and CDR2 FQNEAQ (reference sequence). V trimming: 5 bases; J trimming: 4 bases; junction bases outside the gene matches: 15. This CDR3 has 17 amino acids.

This clone was counted once. The chain links TRBV25-1 to TRBJ1-2; 8 bases are shared with TRBD1. The germline CDR1 and CDR2 sequences are MGHDK and SYGVNS. Trimming cost V 1 base and J 10 bases; bases outside gene matches: 11. The CDR3 extends over 15 amino acids. CDR3 sequence: CASSEWALQGGPYTF. In DNA form, the CDR3 reads TGTGCCAGCAGTGAATGGGCCCTACAGGGGGGCCCCTACACCTTC.

The chain has TRBV15 and TRBJ2-3, with 7 bases identical to TRBD1. The germline V gene encodes CDR1 LNHNV and CDR2 YYDKDF (reference sequence). J lost 2 bases, V lost 5 bases, and 7 bases had no gene match. The CDR3 length is 15 residues. The CDR3 nucleotides read TGTGCCACCAGCGGCTGGGACAGAACCACAGATACGCAGTATTTT. Amino acid sequence: CATSGWDRTTDTQYF. The complete variable domain, with remaining parts taken from reference TRBV15 and TRBJ2-3, reads DAMVIQNPRYQVTQFGKPVTLSCSQTLNHNVMYWYQQKSSQAPKLLFHYYDKDFNNEADTPDNFQSRRPNTSFCFLDIRSPGLGDTAMYLCATSGWDRTTDTQYFGPGTRLTVL.

The rearrangement uses TRBV27 and TRBJ2-5, with D possibly being TRBD2 (5 bases). This CDR3 comprises 13 residues. The germline CDR1 and CDR2 sequences are MNHEY and SMNVEV (reference sequence). Between the trimmed V and J ends, which lost 2 bases and 5 bases, there was a span of 9 bases. Here the CDR3 reads CASSLGGAETQYF. The CDR3 DNA reads TGTGCCAGCAGTTTAGGAGGAGCGGAGACCCAGTACTTC.

This sequence joins TRBV4-3 and TRBJ1-1, with 9 bases aligning to TRBD1. The ends lost 2 bases at V and 7 bases at J; junction bases unmatched: 8. The CDR3 totals 15 residues. Germline-derived CDR1 and CDR2 are LGHNA and YSLEER. DNA for the CDR3: TGCGCCAGCAGCCAACTCTCGGACAGGGGTCGTGAAGCTTTCTTT. Translated, it gives CASSQLSDRGREAFF.

V usage is TRBV28 and J usage is TRBJ1-5; D gene uncertain. CDR1 is MDHEN and CDR2 is SYDVKM in the germline V gene. CDR3 length equals 13 residues. The V gene lost 11 bases and the J gene lost 6 bases, with 17 bases spanning the gap. For the CDR3, the DNA is TGTGCCGCGGTTGTCAATACGGGTCAGCCCCAGCATTTT. It specifies CAAVVNTGQPQHF.

The J gene is TRBJ2-3, the V gene TRBV7-9, with TRBD1 matching over 9 bases. Germline V gene data show CDR1 as SEHNR and CDR2 as FQNEAQ (reference sequence). This CDR3 has 15 residues. V was clipped by 5 bases and J by 2 bases; unmatched bases: 5. DNA of the CDR3: TGTGCCAGCAGCGCGGGGGACAGGGCCACAGATACGCAGTATTTT. This translates into CASSAGDRATDTQYF.

The V call is TRBV5-6, the J call TRBJ2-7; 8 positions agree with TRBD1. There are 15 residues in the CDR3. The V gene's germline CDR1 is SGHDT and CDR2 YYEEEE. V was pared by 4 bases and J by 3 bases, with 9 bases of the junction left unmatched. CDR3 DNA sequence: TGTGCCAGCAGCAACGGACAGGGACTTCACTACGAGCAGTACTTC. It yields the protein CASSNGQGLHYEQYF. The entire variable domain, with the rest obtained from reference TRBV5-6 and TRBJ2-7, is as follows: DAGVTQSPTHLIKTRGQQVTLRCSPKSGHDTVSWYQQALGQGPQFIFQYYEEEERQRGNFPDRFSGHQFPNYSSELNVNALLLGDSALYLCASSNGQGLHYEQYFGPGTRLTVT.

The rearrangement links TRBV4-1 to TRBJ2-7; D is possibly TRBD1 (5 bases). Trimming took 1 base from V and 3 from J, leaving 13 bases between them. Germline loops: CDR1 MGHRA, CDR2 YSYEKL. This CDR3 has 15 residues. CDR3 bases: TGCGCCAGCAGCCAAGGGGCCCAGGGAATCTACGAGCAGTACTTC. Protein sequence: CASSQGAQGIYEQYF.

This clone was counted only a few times. This chain connects TRBV28 to TRBJ1-2; D possibly corresponds to TRBD1 (6 bases). Germline V gene lookup returns CDR1 MDHEN and CDR2 SYDVKM. The CDR3 totals 11 residues. V lost 4 bases and J 6 bases, leaving 6 bases between the germline ends. CDR3 protein: CASSYRDGYTF. The CDR3 DNA reads TGTGCCAGCAGTTACAGGGATGGCTACACCTTC.

A note on this clone: The junction departs from the called germline gene at one end, perhaps through a read error. The genes are TRBV24-1 and TRBJ1-1; TRBD1 agrees at 7 bases. CDR3 length equals 15 residues. Germline V gene data show CDR1 as KGHDR and CDR2 as SFDVKD. CDR3 region: CATRDSTGENTEAFF. The CDR3 DNA is TGTGCCACCAGGGATTCTACAGGGGAGAACACTGAAGCTTTCTTT.

The J gene is TRBJ2-2, the V gene TRBV19; possibly TRBD2 for D (5 bases). The CDR3 covers 16 residues. V lost 1 base and J 2 bases, leaving 11 bases between the germline ends. From germline, CDR1 is LNHDA and CDR2 SQIVND (reference sequence). CDR3 in amino acids: CASSIAPAANTGELFF. CDR3 sequence (DNA): TGTGCCAGTAGTATAGCCCCAGCGGCTAACACCGGGGAGCTGTTTTTT.

This clone is medium-sized within its sample. The genes are TRBV30 and TRBJ2-3, with a weak D call TRBD2 (5 bases). Deletions cut 8 bases from V and 2 bases from J, with 14 bases between. The germline CDR1 and CDR2 sequences are GTSNPN and SVGIG (reference sequence). This CDR3 has 13 amino acids. Here the CDR3 reads CARKRKSTDTQYF. The CDR3 region has the DNA TGTGCCCGAAAGCGGAAATCCACAGATACGCAGTATTTT.

The V call is TRBV27, the J call TRBJ2-2; 9 bases map to TRBD1. Trimming at V came to 6 bases and at J to 7 bases, leaving 6 bases not matched to a gene. The germline V gene encodes CDR1 MNHEY and CDR2 SMNVEV (reference sequence). The CDR3 sequence is 14 residues long. CDR3 in DNA: TGTGCCAGCAGCAAACAGGGGGCGAACGGGGAGCTGTTTTTT. Translation: CASSKQGANGELFF.